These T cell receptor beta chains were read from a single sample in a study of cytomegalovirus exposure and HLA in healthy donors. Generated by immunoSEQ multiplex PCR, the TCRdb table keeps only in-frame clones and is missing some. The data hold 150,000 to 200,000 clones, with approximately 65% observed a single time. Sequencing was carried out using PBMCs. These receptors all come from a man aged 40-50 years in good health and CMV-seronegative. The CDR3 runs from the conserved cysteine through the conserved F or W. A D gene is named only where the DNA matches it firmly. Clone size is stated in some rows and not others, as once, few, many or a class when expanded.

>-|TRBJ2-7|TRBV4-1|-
CASSQEDSRYEQYF
TGCGCCAGCAGCCAAGAGGACAGCCGATACGAGCAGTACTTC
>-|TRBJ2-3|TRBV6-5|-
CATAGLGTDTQYF
TGTGCCACCGCGGGACTGGGCACAGATACGCAGTATTTT
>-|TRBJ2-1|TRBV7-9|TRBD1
CASSQGQASYNEQFF
TGTGCCAGCAGCCAGGGACAGGCCTCCTACAATGAGCAGTTCTTC
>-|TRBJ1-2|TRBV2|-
CASSHMTIITGAYGYTF
TGTGCCAGCAGTCATATGACAATTATCACTGGGGCCTATGGCTACACCTTC
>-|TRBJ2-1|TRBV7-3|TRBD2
CASSYNQPGGEQFF
TGTGCCAGCAGCTATAATCAGCCCGGGGGGGAGCAGTTCTTC
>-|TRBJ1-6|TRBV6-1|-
CASSEYTGLVNSPLHF
TGTGCCAGCAGTGAATATACGGGACTCGTAAATTCACCCCTCCACTTT
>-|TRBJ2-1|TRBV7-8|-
CASSPDSHNEQFF
TGTGCCAGCAGCCCAGACTCCCACAATGAGCAGTTCTTC
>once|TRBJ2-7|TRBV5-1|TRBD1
CASSLGQGKGQYF
TGCGCCAGCAGCTTAGGACAGGGAAAAGGGCAGTACTTC
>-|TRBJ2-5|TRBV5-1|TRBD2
CASRGSGGSEETQYF
TGCGCCAGCAGGGGCAGCGGGGGGTCCGAAGAGACCCAGTACTTC
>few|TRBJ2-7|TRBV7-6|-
CASSLGPGSYEQYF
TGTGCCAGCAGCTTAGGCCCAGGGTCCTACGAGCAGTACTTC
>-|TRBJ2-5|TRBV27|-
CASSSLDNYQETQYF
TGTGCCAGCAGTTCATTAGACAATTACCAAGAGACCCAGTACTTC
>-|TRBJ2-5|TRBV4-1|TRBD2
CASSQGGLAGETQYF
TGCGCCAGCAGCCAGGGGGGACTAGCAGGAGAGACCCAGTACTTC
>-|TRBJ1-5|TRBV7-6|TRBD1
CASSPEGAYSNQPQHF
TGTGCCAGCAGCCCAGAGGGGGCGTATAGCAATCAGCCCCAGCATTTT
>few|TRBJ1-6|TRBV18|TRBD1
CASSPDSGGAGPLHF
TGTGCCAGCTCACCTGACTCAGGGGGCGCAGGACCCCTCCACTTT
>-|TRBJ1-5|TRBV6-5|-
CASSTQRLGDQPQHF
TGTGCCAGCAGCACACAGAGGTTAGGGGATCAGCCCCAGCATTTT
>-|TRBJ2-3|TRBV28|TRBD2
CASSLLGGTDTQYF
TGTGCCAGCAGTTTATTGGGGGGGACAGATACGCAGTATTTT
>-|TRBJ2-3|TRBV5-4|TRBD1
CASTPRQGADTQYF
TGTGCCAGCACGCCAAGACAGGGCGCAGATACGCAGTATTTT
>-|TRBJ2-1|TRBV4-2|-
CASSQLAGSYNEQFF
TGTGCCAGCAGCCAACTAGCCGGCTCCTACAATGAGCAGTTCTTC
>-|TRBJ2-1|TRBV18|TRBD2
CASSGEGNEQFF
TGTGCCAGCTCAGGGGAGGGAAATGAGCAGTTCTTC
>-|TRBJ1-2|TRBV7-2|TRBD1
CASSVQGANYGYTF
TGTGCCAGCAGCGTACAGGGGGCGAACTATGGCTACACCTTC
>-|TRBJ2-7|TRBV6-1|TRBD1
CASAGTAYEQYF
TGTGCCAGCGCCGGGACAGCCTACGAGCAGTACTTC
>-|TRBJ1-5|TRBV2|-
CASRRNQGPNQPQHF
TGTGCCAGCAGAAGAAATCAGGGGCCCAATCAGCCCCAGCATTTT
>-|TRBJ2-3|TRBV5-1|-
CASSLEGGGTDTQYF
TGCGCCAGCAGCTTGGAAGGGGGGGGCACAGATACGCAGTATTTT
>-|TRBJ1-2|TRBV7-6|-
CASSLGGTAADTF
TGTGCCAGCAGCTTAGGGGGTACAGCGGCGGACACCTTC
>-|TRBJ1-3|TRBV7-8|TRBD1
CASSLRLRTGGENTIYF
TGTGCCAGCAGCTTAAGACTTAGGACAGGGGGCGAGAACACCATATATTTT
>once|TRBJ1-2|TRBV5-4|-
CASSRLGPDYGYTF
TGTGCCAGCAGCCGACTGGGGCCAGACTATGGCTACACCTTC
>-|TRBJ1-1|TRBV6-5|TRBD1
CASSEGWDSKAFF
TGTGCCAGCAGTGAAGGCTGGGACAGCAAAGCTTTCTTT